This TCR beta chain was identified during a study of patients and donors after allogeneic stem cell transplantation. TCRdb recomputed calls from the RT-PCR reads with MiXCR, one row per CDR3 protein. Of about 410,000 distinct CDR3 sequences listed, 16% are singletons. The CDR3 spans 14 residues. Germline loops: CDR1 SQVTM, CDR2 ANQGSEA. V was trimmed by 5 bases and J by 2 bases, leaving 15 bases between them. The chain has TRBV29-1 and TRBJ2-5, with D possibly matching TRBD2 (6 bases). The sequence was collected from a human donor who was either an allogeneic HSCT recipient or a stem cell or donor lymphocyte infusion donor (not recorded which). It is not recorded whose cells these are; they may come from a transplant donor. Sequencing was performed on blood, either unsorted or a sorted T cell fraction (not recorded which). CDR3: CSVIPSGLQETQYF. The DNA of the CDR3 is TGCAGCGTTATTCCCTCGGGACTGCAAGAGACCCAGTACTTC.